This T cell receptor beta chain was documented in a study of prognosis after radiotherapy for stage I lung cancer. Study-wide context: Stage I non-small cell lung cancer patients were enrolled in Nanjing, China. This enrollment took place between 2018 and early 2019.

The V gene's germline CDR1 is LGHDT and CDR2 YNNKEL (reference sequence). The CDR3 covers 13 residues. Between the trimmed V and J ends, which lost 6 bases and 3 bases, there was a span of 9 bases. By two-round multiplex PCR, the TCR beta CDR3 was amplified from genomic DNA. Each TRBV and TRBJ gene had its own primer in the first PCR round. TCRdb itself ran the multiplex PCR reads through MiXCR, one entry per CDR3 protein. Of about 35,000 distinct CDR3 sequences in the sample, approximately 35% were seen once. Broader study findings: Unique TCR clone counts went down once patients had stereotactic body radiation therapy, median roughly 9,300 versus 7,200.

In its sample, this clonotype was seen many times. Its specificity is unknown. The input for sequencing was PBMCs, taken before or after stereotactic body radiation therapy (not recorded which). This TCR was recovered from a donor aged 50 or older with non-small cell lung cancer. The rearrangement links TRBV3-1 to TRBJ1-5; D ambiguous. The CDR3 coding sequence is TGTGCCAGCAGTAGTCGTCCCAATCAGCCCCAGCATTTT. The encoded protein is CASSSRPNQPQHF.